Detailed here is one T cell receptor (beta chain). This record comes from a study of blood T cell repertoires in COVID-19. Study in general: Both acute and convalescent COVID-19 samples were obtained from the United States, Italy and Spain. T cells, B-cell-depleted T cells, or PBMCs supplied cDNA or gDNA.

Libraries were prepared by immunoSEQ multiplex PCR; TCRdb keeps only in-frame clonotypes and omits some of them. Altogether some 100,000 clones are present, roughly 78% being singletons, with the ten largest covering around 7.3%. V shed 5 bases, J shed 5 bases, and the junction held 8 bases outside the gene matches. The CDR3 has 15 amino acids. Germline V lookup: CDR1 SGHTA, CDR2 FQGNSA. Sequencing was carried out using peripheral blood. The sequence came from a man between 45 and 60 years old with active or convalescent COVID-19. The chain combines TRBV7-2 with TRBJ1-2, with 10 bases that match TRBD1. CDR3 sequence reads: CASSPAPGQGYGYTF. CDR3 DNA: TGTGCCAGCAGCCCAGCCCCGGGACAGGGGTATGGCTACACCTTC.